These 25 T cell receptor beta chains were all obtained from the same sample, sequenced in a study of blood T cells in healthy people across ages. For the second PCR, which ran for 7 to 11 cycles, a sample-barcoded 5' primer and a J-beta primer mix were used. Using its own MiXCR run on the 5' RACE reads, TCRdb lists one record per CDR3 protein. The table lists around 1,700,000 distinct CDR3 sequences, about 28% of them singletons, with roughly 8% in the top ten. The sample taken for sequencing was blood. The receptors were sampled from a woman aged 25-40 years in good health.

Concerning this clonotype: A much larger clone lies a single base off, so this may be a read error. The chain has TRBV7-9 and TRBJ2-4; a weak D match, TRBD2 (6 bases). Germline assignment: CDR1 SEHNR and CDR2 FQNEAQ (reference sequence). V lost 4 bases, J lost 13 bases, and 20 bases lay in between. This CDR3 comprises 14 residues. CDR3 sequence (DNA): TGTGCCAGCAGCTCCTGGGACTCCTACAATGAGCAGTACTTC. It yields the protein CASSSWDSYNEQYF.

As concerns this clonotype: This may be a read error, as it is one base from a much larger clone. J is TRBJ1-2 and V is TRBV29-1, with D possibly being TRBD1 (5 bases). The V gene lost 4 bases and the J gene lost 8 bases, with 20 bases spanning the gap. CDR1 and CDR2 from the germline V gene are SQVTM and ANQGSEA. This CDR3 has 14 residues. The CDR3 protein is CSVGEGAGHRGYTF. In DNA form, the CDR3 reads TGCAGCGTTGGAGAAGGAGCAGGGCATCGCGGCTACACCTTC.

This clonotype was counted only a few times. V gene TRBV11-2 combines with J gene TRBJ2-1; 7 bases align to TRBD2. J was trimmed by 5 bases and V by 5 bases; bases with no gene match: 9. The CDR3 totals 15 residues. Germline V gene lookup returns CDR1 SGHAT and CDR2 FQNNGV. In DNA form, the CDR3 reads TGTGCCAGCAGCCCTCGCTGGGGGGGAAACAATGAGCAGTTCTTC. This sequence encodes CASSPRWGGNNEQFF.

The chain carries TRBV6-1 and TRBJ2-1, with 8 bases fitting TRBD2. V was clipped by 2 bases and J by 10 bases; unmatched bases: 4. The CDR3 covers 13 residues. CDR1 MNHNS and CDR2 SASEGT come from the germline V gene. Here the CDR3 DNA reads TGTGCCAGCAGTGAATATATAGCGGGAGAGCAGTTCTTC. Translation gives CASSEYIAGEQFF.

This clonotype showed up many times. The genes are TRBV5-1 and TRBJ1-1; D not certain. V lost 2 bases and J lost 0, with 5 bases in between. This CDR3 has 13 residues. CDR1 SGHRS and CDR2 YFSETQ come from the germline V gene. CDR3 loop: CASSFAMNTEAFF. DNA for the CDR3: TGCGCCAGCAGCTTCGCCATGAACACTGAAGCTTTCTTT.

The table lists this clonotype with many counts. The chain combines TRBV29-1 with TRBJ2-7; D gene uncertain. CDR1 and CDR2 from the germline V gene are SQVTM and ANQGSEA. This CDR3 contains 11 residues. Trimming removed 7 bases from V and 3 bases from J, with 10 bases in between. The CDR3 nucleotides read TGCAGCGCCCTCCTCATCTACGAGCAGTACTTC. As protein: CSALLIYEQYF.

This clonotype was observed many times. This chain uses TRBV7-9 with TRBJ1-4; tentative D call: TRBD1 (5 bases). The length of the CDR3 is 15 residues. Germline CDR1 is SEHNR and CDR2 is FQNEAQ (reference sequence). The V gene lost 4 bases and the J gene lost 8 bases, with 17 bases spanning the gap. The CDR3 reads CASSSRRGSGEKLFF. In DNA, the CDR3 is TGTGCCAGCAGCTCCCGCCGGGGGTCAGGAGAAAAACTGTTTTTT.

This rearrangement joins TRBV20-1 to TRBJ2-5; possible D gene TRBD2, 6 bases. V shed 6 bases and J shed 3 bases, with 14 bases lying between them. This CDR3 has 13 amino acids. Looked up from germline, CDR1 is DFQATT and CDR2 is SNEGSKA (reference sequence). The CDR3 DNA reads as TGCAGTGCCCGGGAGTTAACAAAAGAGACCCAGTACTTC. Amino acids: CSARELTKETQYF.

This clonotype was counted a few times. V usage is TRBV7-9 and J usage is TRBJ2-3, with 13 bases identical to TRBD2. The CDR3 is 16 residues long. Germline-derived CDR1 and CDR2 are SEHNR and FQNEAQ (reference sequence). V trimming: 4 bases; J trimming: 4 bases; junction bases outside the gene matches: 5. The CDR3 loop is CASSSRTSGSADTQYF. The DNA of the CDR3 is TGTGCCAGCAGCTCTAGGACTAGCGGGAGCGCAGATACGCAGTATTTT.

The chain joins TRBV7-7 to TRBJ2-7; D might be TRBD1 (6 bases). Trimming pared 2 bases from V and 7 bases from J, leaving 18 bases between. The CDR3 consists of 15 residues. Germline loops: CDR1 SSHAT, CDR2 FNYEAQ (reference sequence). The DNA of the CDR3 is TGTGCCAGCAGCTTAAGTGGACAGCTCTACAATGAGCAGTACTTC. Protein sequence: CASSLSGQLYNEQYF.

This clonotype was counted only a few times. V gene TRBV6-2 or TRBV6-3 combines with J gene TRBJ2-3; 14 nucleotides line up with TRBD2. With V trimmed by 8 bases and J by 1 base, 5 bases remained unmatched. The CDR3 contains 16 residues. CDR1 is MNHEY and CDR2 is SVGEGT in the germline V gene. The CDR3 DNA sequence: TGTGCCAGCGGGACTAGCGGGAGATCCGGCACAGATACGCAGTATTTT. Translation: CASGTSGRSGTDTQYF.

This clonotype was seen a few times. The chain combines TRBV5-5 with TRBJ2-5, with a weak D call TRBD1 (6 bases). The V gene's germline CDR1 is SGHKS and CDR2 YYEKEE (reference sequence). Trimming shortened V by 4 bases and J by 3 bases, and 22 bases separated the two germline ends. The CDR3 extends over 17 amino acids. CDR3: CASSPPTGKRGEETQYF. The CDR3 nucleotides are TGTGCCAGCAGCCCACCCACAGGGAAGCGTGGCGAAGAGACCCAGTACTTC.

The genes are TRBV2 and TRBJ2-4, with D possibly being TRBD2 (7 bases). The V end lost 8 bases, the J end lost 3 bases, and 14 bases lay between the germline ends. CDR1 is SNHLY and CDR2 is FYNNEI in the germline V gene. The CDR3 is made up of 14 amino acids. The CDR3 nucleotides read TGTGCCAGCCACAACAGGGAGGGCAAAAACATTCAGTACTTC. It encodes CASHNREGKNIQYF.

This clonotype came up many times. Germline is not matched at one junction end, which may reflect a read error. The chain is built from TRBV29-1 and TRBJ1-2; 7 bases fit TRBD1. The CDR3 is 14 residues long. Germline CDR1 reads SQVTM; CDR2 reads ANQGSEA. CDR3 in DNA: TGCAGCTTTGAAGATGGGGGACAGAACTATGGCTACACCTTC. This sequence encodes CSFEDGGQNYGYTF.

Concerning this clonotype itself: The germline gene is not matched at one end of the junction; a read error may be the cause. V gene TRBV30 combines with J gene TRBJ2-1; weak D call: TRBD2 (6 bases). The CDR3 runs to 14 residues. Looked up from germline, CDR1 is GTSNPN and CDR2 is SVGIG (reference sequence). This chain's CDR3 is CVWTSGTRGNEQFF. As DNA, the CDR3 is TGTGTCTGGACATCAGGGACTCGCGGCAATGAGCAGTTCTTC.

This chain joins TRBV9 and TRBJ2-3; D gene uncertain. With 0 bases removed from V and 4 bases from J, the gap between germline ends came to 9 bases. Germline CDR1 is SGDLS and CDR2 is YYNGEE. The CDR3 loop spans 14 amino acids. CDR3 in amino acids: CASSVVDEADTQYF. In DNA form, the CDR3 reads TGTGCCAGCAGCGTAGTGGATGAAGCAGATACGCAGTATTTT.

As concerns this clonotype: This clone may be a read error of a much larger clone one base away. The CDR3 protein is CASSSRRPAHNEQYF. CDR3 sequence (DNA): TGTGCCAGCAGCTCCAGACGACCCGCCCACAATGAGCAGTACTTC. The chain links TRBV11-2 to TRBJ2-5, with unresolved D. V lost 4 bases and J 11 bases, leaving 23 bases between the germline ends. Germline CDR1 reads SGHAT; CDR2 reads FQNNGV. The CDR3 length is 15 residues.

This clonotype has just a few counts. The chain recombines TRBV2 with TRBJ2-5; the D is unclear. Germline V lookup: CDR1 SNHLY, CDR2 FYNNEI. The CDR3 is 14 residues long. Trimming left V 1 base short and J 2 bases short, with 8 bases between. The CDR3 spells CASSEVRVQETQYF. CDR3 bases: TGTGCCAGCAGTGAAGTTCGAGTACAAGAGACCCAGTACTTC.

Concerning this clonotype itself: A much larger clone lies one base from this, so it may be a read error. J is TRBJ1-1 and V is TRBV7-9; a possible D gene is TRBD1 (5 bases). The CDR3 is 13 amino acids. Germline CDR1 SEHNR, CDR2 FQNEAQ (reference sequence). Trimming shortened V by 5 bases and J by 4 bases, and 11 bases separated the two germline ends. In DNA, the CDR3 is TGTGCCAGCAGCCCAGGGATAGTCACTGAAGCTTTCTTT. The encoded protein is CASSPGIVTEAFF.

This clonotype was detected many times. The rearrangement uses TRBV6-5 and TRBJ1-5; TRBD1 agrees at 7 bases. CDR3 length: 14 amino acids. Germline V lookup: CDR1 MNHEY, CDR2 SVGAGI. V trimming: 4 bases; J trimming: 7 bases; junction bases outside the gene matches: 7. The chain's CDR3 is CASSLDRSGQPQHF. CDR3 DNA sequence: TGTGCCAGCAGTTTGGACAGGTCTGGGCAGCCCCAGCATTTT.

This clonotype appeared a few times. The chain carries TRBV20-1 and TRBJ2-6, with TRBD1 matching 9 bases. V lost 2 bases and J lost 4; bases outside the gene matches: 9. Germline CDR1 DFQATT, CDR2 SNEGSKA (reference sequence). The length of the CDR3 is 17 residues. The CDR3 sequence is CSARPSGQGWGANVLTF. CDR3 in DNA: TGCAGTGCTAGACCCTCCGGACAGGGGTGGGGGGCCAACGTCCTGACTTTC.

In its sample, this clonotype was seen a few times. The genes are TRBV20-1 and TRBJ2-1; 8 bases map to TRBD2. This CDR3 region has 15 residues. CDR1 is DFQATT, CDR2 SNEGSKA, per germline (reference sequence). The ends lost 5 bases at V and 3 bases at J; junction bases unmatched: 9. The CDR3 DNA follows: TGCAGTGCTGAACTTAGCGGGACGATCTACAATGAGCAGTTCTTC. Translated, it gives CSAELSGTIYNEQFF.

As concerns this clonotype: One end of the junction is discordant with germline, which a read error may explain. The rearrangement uses TRBV3-1 and TRBJ1-2; D gene ambiguous. The CDR3 runs 14 residues. From germline, CDR1 is LGHDT and CDR2 YNNKEL (reference sequence). In DNA form, the CDR3 reads TGTACCAGCAGCCCCCTAGATGGTCGGGATGGCTACACCTTC. Translated: CTSSPLDGRDGYTF.

This clonotype has just a few counts. The J gene is TRBJ2-1, the V gene TRBV7-3; TRBD2 aligns across 11 bases. Germline assignment: CDR1 SGHTA and CDR2 FQGTGA. The CDR3 extends over 16 amino acids. The junction had 8 bases not matched to a gene; V was cut back by 5 bases and J by 5 bases. CDR3 amino acids: CASSSSGGAYHNEQFF. For the CDR3, the DNA is TGTGCCAGCAGCAGTAGCGGGGGGGCGTATCACAATGAGCAGTTCTTC.

The sample holds many counts of this clonotype. The chain joins TRBV4-2 to TRBJ2-5; no reliable D call. The germline V gene encodes CDR1 LGHNA and CDR2 YNFKEQ. V gave up 0 bases and J gave up 0 bases, with 8 bases separating them. The CDR3 consists of 15 residues. Here the CDR3 DNA reads TGTGCCAGCAGCCAAGATGTGCGGTACCAAGAGACCCAGTACTTC. Amino acid sequence: CASSQDVRYQETQYF.